These 17 T cell receptor beta chains share one sample of origin, sequenced in a study of T cells in Graves' hyperthyroidism and ophthalmopathy. Amplification yielded TCR beta CDR3 regions, with RNA transcripts as the source. First-round RT-PCR of the TCR CDR3 relied on the HTBI primer set. TCRdb re-analysed the multiplex PCR reads in MiXCR, keeping a single row per CDR3 protein. This table holds 300,000 to 450,000 distinct CDR3 sequences, around 25% found once. The sequencing input was blood. The receptors derive from a man aged 45-65 years with Graves' hyperthyroidism.

On this clonotype: A read error may be the cause here, since a much bigger clone is one base away. The genes are TRBV14 and TRBJ1-1; D ambiguous. The germline V and J ends were trimmed by 2 bases and 0 bases, with 4 bases remaining between them. Per the germline V gene, CDR1 is SGHDN and CDR2 is FVKESK. CDR3 length: 13 residues. The CDR3 DNA follows: TGTGCCAGCAGCCAATGGGTGAACACTGAAGCTTTCTTT. Protein: CASSQWVNTEAFF.

This clonotype was detected ten times or more. The chain uses TRBV7-9 and TRBJ2-5; D remains unclear. Trimming shortened V by 5 bases and J by 5 bases, and 15 bases separated the two germline ends. Per the germline V gene, CDR1 is SEHNR and CDR2 is FQNEAQ (reference sequence). The CDR3 runs to 14 residues. This CDR3 is CASSIRGGLETQYF. DNA for the CDR3: TGTGCCAGCAGCATCCGTGGTGGGTTGGAGACCCAGTACTTC.

The genes are TRBV9 and TRBJ2-7; 7 nucleotides agree with TRBD2. CDR1 SGDLS and CDR2 YYNGEE come from the germline V gene. CDR3 size: 15 residues. The V gene end was trimmed by 4 bases and the J gene end by 1 base; junction bases not matched to a gene: 8. CDR3 DNA sequence: TGTGCCAGCAGCCCCGAGGGCGGGGGTTCCTACGAGCAGTACTTC. Residues: CASSPEGGGSYEQYF.

The rearrangement joins TRBV5-1 to TRBJ2-5; 7 nucleotides match TRBD1. The germline V gene encodes CDR1 SGHRS and CDR2 YFSETQ. This CDR3 contains 15 residues. The junction had 5 bases not matched to a gene; V was cut back by 2 bases and J by 1 base. CDR3 nucleotides: TGCGCCAGCAGCTTAGGGACAGCCCTCCAAGAGACCCAGTACTTC. This sequence encodes CASSLGTALQETQYF.

This clonotype was recorded many times. V gene TRBV28 combines with J gene TRBJ2-1; D assignment may be TRBD1 or TRBD2 (5 bases each). The germline gives CDR1 MDHEN, CDR2 SYDVKM. Trimming shortened V by 5 bases and J by 9 bases, and 11 bases separated the two germline ends. This CDR3 is built from 12 residues. In nucleotides, the CDR3 is TGTGCCAGCAGTGGGACGCATGGTGAGCAGTTCTTC. Translated, it gives CASSGTHGEQFF.

The V and J genes are TRBV20-1 and TRBJ2-3; TRBD1 matches at 9 bases. The CDR3 is made up of 16 amino acids. V gave up 5 bases and J gave up 3 bases; unmatched junction bases: 12. In germline, CDR1 is DFQATT, CDR2 SNEGSKA (reference sequence). CDR3 in amino acids: CSAEPRDRAGTDTQYF. The CDR3 DNA is TGCAGTGCTGAACCACGGGACAGGGCGGGGACAGATACGCAGTATTTT.

The sample holds a few counts of this clonotype. The chain couples TRBV20-1 to TRBJ2-7, with 8 bases aligning to TRBD2. V shed 3 bases and J 2 bases; nucleotides not matched to a gene: 9. From germline, CDR1 is DFQATT and CDR2 SNEGSKA (reference sequence). CDR3 length: 15 residues. CDR3: CSARSGGGWTYEQYF. The DNA for the CDR3 is TGCAGTGCTAGGTCGGGGGGGGGGTGGACCTACGAGCAGTACTTC.

The chain uses TRBV29-1 and TRBJ1-1, with D unclear. The V gene lost 3 bases and the J gene lost 1 base, with 9 bases spanning the gap. Germline V gives CDR1 SQVTM, CDR2 ANQGSEA. This CDR3 spans 13 amino acids. The CDR3 DNA reads TGCAGCGTTGAGCTTTGGGGGAACACTGAAGCTTTCTTT. Protein product: CSVELWGNTEAFF.

CDR3 in amino acids: CASSPLASGVYEQYF. CDR3 bases: TGCGCCAGCAGCCCTTTGGCTAGCGGGGTATACGAGCAGTACTTC. The gene calls are TRBV4-1 and TRBJ2-7; 9 bases are shared with TRBD2. V gave up 4 bases and J gave up 4 bases; unmatched junction bases: 8. This CDR3 contains 15 residues. In germline, CDR1 is MGHRA, CDR2 YSYEKL.

This clonotype has ten or more counts. The chain couples TRBV29-1 to TRBJ2-5; 8 bases align to TRBD1. This CDR3 is 13 amino acids long. With V trimmed by 3 bases and J by 6 bases, 6 bases remained unmatched. CDR1 is SQVTM, CDR2 ANQGSEA, per germline. Here the CDR3 reads CSVDGQGIKTQYF. The CDR3 DNA is TGCAGCGTTGACGGACAGGGCATTAAGACCCAGTACTTC.

This clonotype has more than one count but fewer than ten. The genes are TRBV2 and TRBJ1-5; TRBD1 agrees at 7 bases. Germline values: CDR1 SNHLY, CDR2 FYNNEI. The ends lost 2 bases at V and 6 bases at J; junction bases unmatched: 7. This CDR3 is built from 15 residues. The CDR3 sequence: CASSELRGRAQPQHF. In DNA form, the CDR3 reads TGTGCCAGCAGTGAATTGAGGGGGCGCGCTCAGCCCCAGCATTTT.

Only a few counts were recorded for this clonotype. The rearrangement links TRBV5-1 to TRBJ2-2; 14 bases line up with TRBD2. J was trimmed by 7 bases and V by 3 bases; bases with no gene match: 8. Germline lookup yields CDR1 SGHRS and CDR2 YFSETQ. CDR3 length: 17 amino acids. For the CDR3, the DNA is TGCGCCAGCAGCTGGACCGGGACTAGCGGGAGCAGCGGGGAGCTGTTTTTT. Translated: CASSWTGTSGSSGELFF.

The sample holds many counts of this clonotype. The J gene is TRBJ2-6, the V gene TRBV30; 9 bases match TRBD1. Per germline, CDR1 GTSNPN and CDR2 SVGIG (reference sequence). CDR3 length: 16 amino acids. V shed 4 bases and J 1 base; nucleotides not matched to a gene: 5. The CDR3 nucleotides read TGTGCCTGGAAACAGGGGGCTACATCTGGGGCCAACGTCCTGACTTTC. Amino acids: CAWKQGATSGANVLTF.

This sequence joins TRBV20-1 and TRBJ2-5; the match to TRBD1 covers 9 bases. V lost 6 bases and J lost 2; bases outside the gene matches: 7. This CDR3 region has 14 residues. Germline CDR1 and CDR2: DFQATT and SNEGSKA (reference sequence). CDR3 loop: CSAGGTGRQETQYF. Written as DNA, the CDR3 is TGCAGTGCAGGGGGGACAGGGAGGCAAGAGACCCAGTACTTC.

This chain connects TRBV4-2 to TRBJ2-7; TRBD2 might be the D (5 bases). This CDR3 spans 15 amino acids. The V gene lost 0 bases and the J gene lost 2 bases, with 11 bases spanning the gap. Germline CDR1 LGHNA, CDR2 YNFKEQ. The CDR3 DNA sequence: TGTGCCAGCAGCCAAGAGGTTAGCGATGCCTACGAGCAGTACTTC. Translated, it gives CASSQEVSDAYEQYF.

For this clonotype: Its ends do not fully match the called genes, so a read error is possible. The chain uses TRBV12-3 or TRBV12-4 and TRBJ2-1; D unresolved. The CDR3 is made up of 14 amino acids. This chain's CDR3 is CATSLDVTYNEQFF. The DNA of the CDR3 is TGTGCCACCAGTTTAGACGTTACCTACAATGAGCAGTTCTTC.

This clonotype was detected many times. The chain has TRBV20-1 and TRBJ1-5, with TRBD1 identical over 7 bases. The CDR3 covers 14 residues. CDR1 DFQATT and CDR2 SNEGSKA come from the germline V gene (reference sequence). J was trimmed by 1 base and V by 5 bases; bases with no gene match: 5. This CDR3 is CSARQGGSNQPQHF. As DNA, the CDR3 is TGCAGTGCTCGACAGGGAGGGAGCAATCAGCCCCAGCATTTT.